This TCR beta chain derives from a study of CD4 T cells in relation to SARS-CoV-2 and coronaviruses. The wider study: No peptide or an HIV-1 Nef peptide pool served as negative control.

TCRdb's table, derived via immunoSEQ multiplex PCR, lists solely in-frame clones and lacks some. The sample lists 20,000 to 30,000 clones, roughly 73% occurring once. As to this clone: Antigen specificity is unknown.

The unexposed donors gave CD4+ T cells in about 2010-2019, prior to COVID-19. CD4+ T cells were isolated from the cells after more than 8 days of culture. Unexposed-donor CD4+ T cells were probed with SARS-CoV-2 S/N and four cold-coronavirus spikes, cells permitting. Some 1.9 million PBMCs per well were cultured with 7.5 to 10 IU/ml IL-2. The origin of this receptor is a human donor in good health. Material: CD4+ T cells from PBMCs, cultured in vitro.

CDR3 sequence: CASSLQGTGVGEQFF. The CDR3 nucleotides read TGTGCCAGCAGCCTCCAGGGGACAGGGGTCGGGGAGCAGTTCTTC. The V gene is TRBV7-9, the J gene TRBJ2-1; 10 positions agree with TRBD1. Germline CDR1 and CDR2: SEHNR and FQNEAQ (reference sequence). This CDR3 has 15 residues. The V and J ends lost 5 bases and 10 bases, in that order; junction bases with no gene match: 11.